This passage covers 9 T cell receptor beta chains from one sample sequenced in a study of blood T cell repertoires in COVID-19. Produced via immunoSEQ multiplex PCR; TCRdb's table is partial and in-frame only. This table has approximately 150,000 clones, 84% appearing once. Sequencing input: peripheral blood. These receptors were obtained from a woman older than 75 with COVID-19, enrolled during active disease.

CDR3 region: CASSPRVRSPTNEKLFF. CDR3 bases: TGTGCCAGCTCACCACGTGTCCGGAGCCCAACTAATGAAAAACTGTTTTTT. The chain uses TRBV18 and TRBJ1-4; D not resolved. The germline gives CDR1 KGHSH, CDR2 LQKENI. This CDR3 has 17 residues. V was shortened by 1 base and J by 0 bases, with 12 bases between the two germline ends.

V usage is TRBV6-2 or TRBV6-3 and J usage is TRBJ2-1; 9 bases agree with TRBD2. CDR3 length: 14 residues. J lost 6 bases, V lost 7 bases, and 7 bases had no gene match. Germline V gives CDR1 MNHEY, CDR2 SVGEGT. The CDR3 DNA reads as TGTGCCAGCAACCCGGGACTAGCCTTCAATGAGCAGTTCTTC. Residues: CASNPGLAFNEQFF.

J is TRBJ2-3 and V is TRBV19; D is uncertain. The CDR3 covers 11 residues. With 5 bases removed from V and 6 bases from J, the gap between germline ends came to 6 bases. Germline-derived CDR1 and CDR2 are LNHDA and SQIVND (reference sequence). The CDR3 protein is CASSAGDTQYF. Written as DNA, the CDR3 is TGTGCCAGTAGTGCCGGGGATACGCAGTATTTT.

The chain is built from TRBV9 and TRBJ2-5; maybe TRBD1 (5 bases). There are 12 residues in the CDR3. Trimming removed 3 bases at V and 5 bases at J, with 8 bases between. Germline CDR1 SGDLS, CDR2 YYNGEE. In DNA, the CDR3 is TGTGCCAGCAGCGACCAGGGTGAGACCCAGTACTTC. It yields the protein CASSDQGETQYF.

This clone was picked up one time. The CDR3 coding sequence is TGCGCCAGCAGCCGGGACTCACAGAACACTGAAGCTTTCTTT. Its protein is CASSRDSQNTEAFF. The J gene is TRBJ1-1, the V gene TRBV5-1; D perhaps matches TRBD1 (5 bases). Germline CDR1 reads SGHRS; CDR2 reads YFSETQ. The CDR3 sequence is 14 residues long. V shed 4 bases and J shed 1 base, with 11 bases lying between them.

The V call is TRBV18, the J call TRBJ2-7; 8 bases agree with TRBD1. The CDR3 runs to 14 residues. Germline V lookup: CDR1 KGHSH, CDR2 LQKENI. With 5 bases clipped from V and 5 bases from J, the junction kept 8 bases outside the gene matches. CDR3 coding DNA: TGTGCCAGCTCAAAACGGACAGGGACGGACGAGCAGTACTTC. Amino acid sequence: CASSKRTGTDEQYF.

This clone was detected once. This chain links TRBV9 with TRBJ2-7; 9 bases agree with TRBD1. In germline, CDR1 is SGDLS, CDR2 YYNGEE. The CDR3 sequence is 15 residues long. Trimming at V came to 4 bases and at J to 9 bases, leaving 14 bases not matched to a gene. CDR3: CASSPYRDRVLWQYF. The CDR3 DNA follows: TGTGCCAGCAGCCCCTACCGGGACAGGGTTTTGTGGCAGTACTTC.

This chain links TRBV2 with TRBJ2-2; 15 bases map to TRBD2. The CDR3 extends over 16 amino acids. V dropped 4 bases and J dropped 5; count of bases not matched to a gene: 2. Looked up from germline, CDR1 is SNHLY and CDR2 is FYNNEI. CDR3 DNA: TGTGCCAGCAGTGGCGGACTAGCGGGGGGGACCGGGGAGCTGTTTTTT. It encodes CASSGGLAGGTGELFF. The complete variable domain, with remaining parts taken from reference TRBV2 and TRBJ2-2, reads EPEVTQTPSHQVTQMGQEVILRCVPISNHLYFYWYRQILGQKVEFLVSFYNNEISEKSEIFDDQFSVERPDGSNFTLKIRSTKLEDSAMYFCASSGGLAGGTGELFFGEGSRLTVL.

This clone showed up just a few times. The chain couples TRBV30 to TRBJ1-1; 7 positions agree with TRBD1. Germline CDR1 reads GTSNPN; CDR2 reads SVGIG (reference sequence). Trimming cost V 4 bases and J 4 bases; bases outside gene matches: 3. The CDR3 is made up of 12 amino acids. The CDR3, as DNA: TGTGCCTGGATAGCAGGGGGCACTGAAGCTTTCTTT. This encodes CAWIAGGTEAFF.